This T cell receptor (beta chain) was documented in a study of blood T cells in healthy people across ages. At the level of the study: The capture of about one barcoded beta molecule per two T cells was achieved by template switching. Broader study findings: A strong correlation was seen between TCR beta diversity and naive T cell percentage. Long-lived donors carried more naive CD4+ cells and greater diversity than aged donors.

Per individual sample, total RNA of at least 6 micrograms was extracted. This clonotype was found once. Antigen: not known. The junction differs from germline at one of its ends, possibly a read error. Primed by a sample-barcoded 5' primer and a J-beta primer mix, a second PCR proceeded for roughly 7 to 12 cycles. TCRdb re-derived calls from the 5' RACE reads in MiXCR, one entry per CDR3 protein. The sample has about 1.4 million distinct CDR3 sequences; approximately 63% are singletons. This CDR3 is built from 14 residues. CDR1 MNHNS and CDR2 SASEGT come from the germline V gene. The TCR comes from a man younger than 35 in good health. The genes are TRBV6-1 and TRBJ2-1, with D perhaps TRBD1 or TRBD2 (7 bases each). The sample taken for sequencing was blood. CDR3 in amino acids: CASSPWGGGNGQFF. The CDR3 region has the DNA TGTGCCAGCAGTCCGTGGGGAGGGGGCAATGGGCAGTTCTTC.